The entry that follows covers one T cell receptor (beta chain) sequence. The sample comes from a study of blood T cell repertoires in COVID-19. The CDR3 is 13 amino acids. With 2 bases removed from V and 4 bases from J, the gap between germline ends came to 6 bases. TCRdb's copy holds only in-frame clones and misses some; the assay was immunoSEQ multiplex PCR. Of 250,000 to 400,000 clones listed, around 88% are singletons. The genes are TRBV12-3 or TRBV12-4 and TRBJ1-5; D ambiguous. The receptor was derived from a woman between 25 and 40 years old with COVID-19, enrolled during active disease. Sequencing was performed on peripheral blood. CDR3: CASSLLDNQPQHF. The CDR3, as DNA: TGTGCCAGCAGTTTACTAGATAATCAGCCCCAGCATTTT.